The 28 T cell receptor beta chains below were found in one sample sequenced in a study of blood T cell repertoires in COVID-19. TCRdb's copy holds only in-frame clones and misses some; the assay was immunoSEQ multiplex PCR. The data contain about 150,000 clones, about 85% of them seen just once; the ten biggest clones take up approximately 0.63%. Sequenced material: peripheral blood. The receptors stem from a man in his sixties with COVID-19, enrolled during active disease.

The chain recombines TRBV19 with TRBJ2-2, with 13 bases matching TRBD2. This CDR3 region has 16 residues. CDR1 LNHDA and CDR2 SQIVND come from the germline V gene (reference sequence). The V gene end was trimmed by 8 bases and the J gene end by 2 bases; junction bases not matched to a gene: 5. The CDR3 here is CASQTSGRLNTGELFF. The CDR3 coding sequence is TGTGCCAGTCAGACTAGCGGGAGGTTAAACACCGGGGAGCTGTTTTTT.

In regard to this clone: One junction end does not reproduce the germline sequence, and a read error may be involved. DNA for the CDR3: TGTGCCAGCAGCTCACGCCAACAGCCCTCGTGGGTCTTC. Its protein product is CASSSRQQPSWVF. The gene calls are TRBV3-1 (or the pseudogene TRBV3-2) and TRBJ2-7, with D uncertain. CDR1 is LGHDT, CDR2 YNNKEL, per germline (reference sequence). The CDR3 is 13 residues long.

The chain links TRBV19 to TRBJ1-1; no definite D call. CDR3 size: 14 residues. The V end was cut by 7 bases, the J end by 4 bases, with 16 bases between. The V gene's germline CDR1 is LNHDA and CDR2 SQIVND (reference sequence). CDR3 nucleotides: TGTGCCAGTACGGACTTTGTAGGGATCACTGAAGCTTTCTTT. It yields the protein CASTDFVGITEAFF.

The chain links TRBV5-4 to TRBJ2-5; the match to TRBD2 covers 8 bases. The trim removed 0 bases at V and 3 bases at J, leaving 7 bases unmatched. The germline CDR1 and CDR2 sequences are SGHNT and YYREEE (reference sequence). The CDR3 consists of 16 residues. For the CDR3, the DNA is TGTGCCAGCAGCTTGGATCTTAGCGGGGCAAAAGAGACCCAGTACTTC. Translating gives CASSLDLSGAKETQYF.

The J gene is TRBJ2-1, the V gene TRBV11-1; 11 bases fit TRBD2. V gave up 6 bases and J gave up 4 bases; unmatched junction bases: 8. Germline-derived CDR1 and CDR2 are SGHAT and FQDESV (reference sequence). This CDR3 region has 16 residues. The CDR3: CASRGTSGHRYNEQFF. DNA for the CDR3: TGTGCCAGCAGGGGGACTAGCGGCCACCGATACAATGAGCAGTTCTTC.

The rearrangement joins TRBV9 to TRBJ2-1; 8 positions agree with TRBD2. Germline-derived CDR1 and CDR2 are SGDLS and YYNGEE. The CDR3 totals 18 residues. The V and J ends lost 0 bases and 0 bases, in that order; junction bases with no gene match: 8. The CDR3 loop is CASSVDPRGGSSYNEQFF. DNA for the CDR3: TGTGCCAGCAGCGTAGATCCGCGCGGGGGGAGCTCCTACAATGAGCAGTTCTTC.

The rearrangement uses TRBV7-9 and TRBJ2-1; unclear D gene. Germline CDR1 is SEHNR and CDR2 is FQNEAQ (reference sequence). V lost 4 bases to trimming and J lost 0 bases, with 10 bases between them. The CDR3 totals 15 residues. The DNA of the CDR3 is TGTGCCAGCAGCTCTATCGGAGTCTCCTACAATGAGCAGTTCTTC. Its translation: CASSSIGVSYNEQFF. The whole variable domain, remainder taken from reference TRBV7-9 and TRBJ2-1, is DTGVSQNPRHKITKRGQNVTFRCDPISEHNRLYWYRQTLGQGPEFLTYFQNEAQLEKSRLLSDRFSAERPKGSFSTLEIQRTEQGDSAMYLCASSSIGVSYNEQFFGPGTRLTVL.

The V and J genes are TRBV5-1 and TRBJ2-1, with 7 nucleotides matching TRBD1. The CDR3 is made up of 14 amino acids. Germline V gives CDR1 SGHRS, CDR2 YFSETQ. The ends lost 2 bases at V and 6 bases at J; junction bases unmatched: 5. The CDR3 nucleotides are TGCGCCAGCAGCTTACCTCGGGACAGCAATGAGCAGTTCTTC. The encoded protein is CASSLPRDSNEQFF.

This clone is a singleton in its sample. The chain links TRBV4-1 to TRBJ1-2, with D maybe TRBD1 (5 bases). Germline assignment: CDR1 MGHRA and CDR2 YSYEKL. This CDR3 region has 13 residues. V lost 8 bases to trimming and J lost 8 bases, with 18 bases between them. Written as DNA, the CDR3 is TGCGCCAGCGGTCAGGGTTTTCGTCAGGGCTACACCTTC. The encoded protein is CASGQGFRQGYTF.

This clone was observed a single time. The CDR3 nucleotides read TGTGCCAGCAGCCAAGATTGGGGGAGGGAGACCCAGTACTTC. It specifies CASSQDWGRETQYF. The rearrangement joins TRBV14 to TRBJ2-5; maybe TRBD2 (6 bases). CDR1 and CDR2 from the germline V gene are SGHDN and FVKESK. Trimming left V 0 bases short and J 5 bases short, with 10 bases between. This CDR3 has 14 amino acids.

This sequence joins TRBV5-1 and TRBJ2-5, with 8 positions matching TRBD2. V lost 2 bases and J lost 3; bases outside the gene matches: 9. There are 16 residues in the CDR3. Germline V gene data show CDR1 as SGHRS and CDR2 as YFSETQ. The CDR3 nucleotides are TGCGCCAGCAGCTTATCGGTTGCGGGGGGTGAAGAGACCCAGTACTTC. This codes for CASSLSVAGGEETQYF.

The V and J genes are TRBV27 and TRBJ1-4, with D tentatively TRBD1 (6 bases). The CDR3 totals 17 residues. Between the trimmed V and J ends, which lost 1 base and 5 bases, there was a span of 17 bases. The germline CDR1 and CDR2 sequences are MNHEY and SMNVEV (reference sequence). The chain's CDR3 is CASSLFGEGGENEKLFF. Here the CDR3 DNA reads TGTGCCAGCAGTTTATTTGGGGAAGGGGGGGAAAATGAAAAACTGTTTTTT.

This chain connects TRBV14 to TRBJ2-7, with 8 bases matching TRBD1. CDR1 SGHDN and CDR2 FVKESK come from the germline V gene. The CDR3 sequence is 15 residues long. V was clipped by 5 bases and J by 4 bases; unmatched bases: 10. CDR3 protein: CASSADGTGIYEQYF. The CDR3 region has the DNA TGTGCCAGCAGCGCGGACGGGACAGGAATTTACGAGCAGTACTTC.

This chain links TRBV6-5 with TRBJ1-1; TRBD1 aligns across 7 bases. The CDR3 contains 13 residues. The V segment lost 6 bases and the J segment 4 bases; nucleotides outside the gene matches: 5. Germline V lookup: CDR1 MNHEY, CDR2 SVGAGI. The CDR3 reads CASSFGTVTEAFF. The CDR3 nucleotides read TGTGCCAGCAGCTTCGGGACAGTCACTGAAGCTTTCTTT.

The chain combines TRBV7-8 with TRBJ2-7, with unresolved D. The germline V gene has CDR1 SGHVS and CDR2 FQNEAQ. V lost 3 bases and J lost 5, with 5 bases in between. CDR3 size: 11 residues. The CDR3 region is CASSLTNEQYF. CDR3 bases: TGTGCCAGCAGCTTGACAAACGAGCAGTACTTC.

The rearrangement uses TRBV5-1 and TRBJ2-3; 8 bases are a match to TRBD2. The J segment lost 3 bases and the V segment lost 0 bases, leaving 6 bases of the junction unmatched. Germline V gene sequence: CDR1 SGHRS, CDR2 YFSETQ. This CDR3 is 16 amino acids long. This CDR3 is CASSLAGSGMTDTQYF. The DNA of the CDR3 is TGCGCCAGCAGCTTGGCGGGTAGCGGGATGACAGATACGCAGTATTTT.

This clone was observed a few times. This sequence joins TRBV6-2 or TRBV6-3 and TRBJ1-5; TRBD1 aligns across 7 bases. The CDR3 sequence is 13 residues long. With V trimmed by 5 bases and J by 7 bases, 5 bases remained unmatched. Germline CDR1 is MNHEY and CDR2 is SVGEGT. The CDR3 nucleotides are TGTGCCAGCAGTCGACAGGGTTGGCAGCCCCAGCATTTT. It encodes CASSRQGWQPQHF.

The chain couples TRBV19 to TRBJ1-5; 8 nucleotides match TRBD1. With V trimmed by 0 bases and J by 6 bases, 16 bases remained unmatched. Germline V CDR1 and CDR2: LNHDA, SQIVND (reference sequence). CDR3 length: 19 residues. CDR3 sequence (DNA): TGTGCCAGTAGTATAGATCTTAGCAGGGGGCGCCTTTTAATTCAGCCCCAGCATTTT. Translated, it gives CASSIDLSRGRLLIQPQHF.

The CDR3, as DNA: TGCAGCGTTCGGCAGGGTAATGGCTACACCTTC. Encoded protein: CSVRQGNGYTF. V is TRBV29-1 and J is TRBJ1-2, with a tentative D call TRBD1 (5 bases). The V gene's germline CDR1 is SQVTM and CDR2 ANQGSEA. V shed 5 bases and J shed 6 bases, with 10 bases lying between them. The CDR3 totals 11 residues.

This chain links TRBV4-2 with TRBJ1-4, with D unresolved. CDR3 length equals 15 residues. The germline V gene has CDR1 LGHNA and CDR2 YNFKEQ. V lost 1 base, J lost 4 bases, and 10 bases lay in between. In nucleotides, the CDR3 is TGTGCCAGCAGCCAAGTGTCAGGCTTTAATGAAAAACTGTTTTTT. It specifies CASSQVSGFNEKLFF.

V gene TRBV7-3 combines with J gene TRBJ1-1; 7 nucleotides match TRBD1. Trimming took 1 base from V and 1 from J; bases not matched to a gene: 3. The CDR3 consists of 15 residues. In germline, CDR1 is SGHTA, CDR2 FQGTGA. CDR3 protein: CASSLMGQPNTEAFF. In DNA form, the CDR3 reads TGTGCCAGCAGCTTAATGGGACAGCCGAACACTGAAGCTTTCTTT.

The chain has TRBV6-5 and TRBJ2-7; D gene unclear. CDR1 MNHEY and CDR2 SVGAGI come from the germline V gene. This CDR3 is 13 amino acids long. V was trimmed by 2 bases and J by 4 bases, leaving 9 bases between them. In DNA, the CDR3 is TGTGCCAGCAGTTACCTAATGAATTACGAGCAGTACTTC. This encodes CASSYLMNYEQYF.

CDR3 in DNA: TGTGCCAGCAGCTTGGCTCCCGGAAACACCATATATTTT. It encodes CASSLAPGNTIYF. The genes are TRBV7-3 and TRBJ1-3, with unresolved D. The length of the CDR3 is 13 residues. CDR1 is SGHTA, CDR2 FQGTGA, per germline. V was trimmed by 3 bases and J by 4 bases, leaving 7 bases between them.

The CDR3 nucleotides are TGTGCCAGCAGCGTGGGGGGACTAGCATTGGGGGCCCAAGAGACCCAGTACTTC. Protein product: CASSVGGLALGAQETQYF. The chain combines TRBV9 with TRBJ2-5; 9 bases are a match to TRBD2. The CDR3 is 18 amino acids. J was trimmed by 1 base and V by 2 bases; bases with no gene match: 12. CDR1 and CDR2 from the germline V gene are SGDLS and YYNGEE. Full variable domain (rest looked up from reference TRBV9 and TRBJ2-5): DSGVTQTPKHLITATGQRVTLRCSPRSGDLSVYWYQQSLDQGLQFLIQYYNGEERAKGNILERFSAQQFPDLHSELNLSSLELGDSALYFCASSVGGLALGAQETQYFGPGTRLLVL.

This chain joins TRBV7-9 and TRBJ1-6; 10 positions match TRBD1. The V segment lost 8 bases and the J segment 5 bases; nucleotides outside the gene matches: 0. This CDR3 has 13 amino acids. Per germline, CDR1 SEHNR and CDR2 FQNEAQ (reference sequence). CDR3 DNA: TGTGCCAGCGGACAGGGGGATAATTCACCCCTCCACTTT. This sequence encodes CASGQGDNSPLHF.

The V and J genes are TRBV7-2 and TRBJ2-7; TRBD1 aligns across 8 bases. Trimming removed 1 base from V and 6 bases from J; junction bases left unmatched: 8. The CDR3 totals 15 residues. CDR1 is SGHTA, CDR2 FQGNSA, per germline. The DNA for the CDR3 is TGTGCCAGCAGCTTAGGACAGGGGCGGGCCGGCGAGCAGTACTTC. It is translated as CASSLGQGRAGEQYF.

The chain combines TRBV7-5 with TRBJ1-1; the D segment call TRBD1 is taken from the table without a DNA check. TRBV7-5 is a known pseudogene. This CDR3 is built from 16 residues. The CDR3 nucleotides are TGTGCCAGAAGCCCCCCCAGGGACAGGGGGAAAACTGAAGCTTTCTTT. It encodes CARSPPRDRGKTEAFF.

This rearrangement joins TRBV5-6 to TRBJ1-2, with a weak D call TRBD1 (6 bases). CDR3 length: 17 residues. In germline, CDR1 is SGHDT, CDR2 YYEEEE. Trimming shortened V by 1 base and J by 1 base, and 17 bases separated the two germline ends. The CDR3 DNA sequence: TGTGCCAGCAGCTTGAGCTTAACAGGGAGGGATAACTATGGCTACACCTTC. Translated: CASSLSLTGRDNYGYTF.